In this sample, the clone carrying this T cell receptor beta chain turned up many times. Its antigen is not known. Researchers attached unique molecular identifiers to individual cDNA molecules. TCRdb recomputed calls from the 5' RACE reads with MiXCR, one row per CDR3 protein. Among approximately 35,000 distinct CDR3 sequences listed, about 3.9% were seen once. The sample originates from a study of early T cells in non-severe SARS-CoV-2 infection. On the study more broadly: Bulk RNA from unsorted whole blood was sequenced; chains were unpaired. Study-level results: VDJdb-based annotation leaned toward anti-spike CD8 responses and missed private and CD4 specificities.

CDR3 length: 15 residues. The V end was cut by 7 bases, the J end by 1 base, with 17 bases between. Germline loops: CDR1 SGHTA, CDR2 FQGNSA. The chain uses TRBV7-2 and TRBJ2-7, with a weak D call TRBD1 (5 bases). Sequences were obtained from whole blood. The clonotype comes from an adult who was a healthcare worker with PCR-confirmed SARS-CoV-2 infection or an uninfected control (not recorded which). CDR3 protein: CASNTRAGPSYEQYF. CDR3 nucleotide sequence: TGTGCCAGCAATACCAGGGCAGGACCGTCCTACGAGCAGTACTTC.